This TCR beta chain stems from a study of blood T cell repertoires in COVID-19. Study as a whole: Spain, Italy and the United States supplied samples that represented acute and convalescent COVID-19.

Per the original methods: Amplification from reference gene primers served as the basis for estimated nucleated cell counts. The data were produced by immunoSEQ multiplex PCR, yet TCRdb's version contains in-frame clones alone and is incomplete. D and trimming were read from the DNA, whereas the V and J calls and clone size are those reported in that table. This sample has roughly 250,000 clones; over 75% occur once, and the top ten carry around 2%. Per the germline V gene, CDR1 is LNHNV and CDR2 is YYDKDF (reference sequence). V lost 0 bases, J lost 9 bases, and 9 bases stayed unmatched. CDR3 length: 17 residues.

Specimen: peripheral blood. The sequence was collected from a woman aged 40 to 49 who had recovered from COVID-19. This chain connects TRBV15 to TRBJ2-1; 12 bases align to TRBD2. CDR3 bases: TGTGCCACCAGCAGAGACCGGTTGCTAGCGGGGGGGGTTGAGCAGTTCTTC. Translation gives CATSRDRLLAGGVEQFF. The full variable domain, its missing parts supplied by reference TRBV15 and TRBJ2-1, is DAMVIQNPRYQVTQFGKPVTLSCSQTLNHNVMYWYQQKSSQAPKLLFHYYDKDFNNEADTPDNFQSRRPNTSFCFLDIRSPGLGDTAMYLCATSRDRLLAGGVEQFFGPGTRLTVL.